Below, 28 T cell receptor beta chains from the same sample are listed, as sequenced in a study of cytomegalovirus exposure and HLA in healthy donors. Use of 60 Vbeta and 13 Jbeta primers characterized the PCR. Generated by immunoSEQ multiplex PCR, the TCRdb table keeps only in-frame clones and is missing some. Of some 99,000 clones in the sample, 69% were seen once. Source material: PBMCs. The receptors were gathered from a female donor in good health and CMV-seronegative.

This sequence joins TRBV27 and TRBJ2-7; possibly TRBD2 for D (6 bases). The ends were cut back, 1 base at V and 7 bases at J, with 17 bases in the middle. The germline gives CDR1 MNHEY, CDR2 SMNVEV (reference sequence). The CDR3 spans 15 residues. CDR3 region: CASSLLGGSEREQYF. CDR3 nucleotide sequence: TGTGCCAGCAGTTTATTAGGAGGGTCCGAACGAGAGCAGTACTTC.

The chain carries TRBV6-5 and TRBJ2-7, with a possible D match to TRBD1 (6 bases). V was trimmed by 4 bases and J by 3 bases, leaving 10 bases between them. Looked up from germline, CDR1 is MNHEY and CDR2 is SVGAGI. The CDR3 extends over 13 amino acids. CDR3 in amino acids: CASSSGGYYEQYF. CDR3 DNA: TGTGCCAGCAGTTCTGGGGGCTACTACGAGCAGTACTTC.

The chain couples TRBV5-6 to TRBJ1-2; TRBD1 matches 7 bases. The CDR3 runs to 13 residues. Germline trimming cut 7 bases from V and 6 bases from J; bases unmatched to any gene: 9. Germline-derived CDR1 and CDR2 are SGHDT and YYEEEE. DNA of the CDR3: TGTGCCAGCGCCGTGCAGGGGGGTCATGGCTACACCTTC. Its protein is CASAVQGGHGYTF.

The V call is TRBV6-1, the J call TRBJ2-7, with D maybe TRBD1 (6 bases). CDR1 is MNHNS, CDR2 SASEGT, per germline. The CDR3 is 14 residues long. V was pared by 4 bases and J by 1 base, with 11 bases between. The CDR3 DNA sequence: TGTGCCAGCAGTGGGGGTACAGGGTCCTACGAGCAGTACTTC. This encodes CASSGGTGSYEQYF.

This clone appeared a few times. The CDR3 is CASATHKQGTNTEAFF. CDR3 bases: TGTGCTAGTGCCACCCACAAGCAGGGGACGAACACTGAAGCTTTCTTT. This chain connects TRBV12-5 to TRBJ1-1; the D gene is possibly TRBD1 (6 bases). Trimming took 7 bases from V and 1 from J, leaving 19 bases between them. From germline, CDR1 is LGHNT and CDR2 FRNRAP. This CDR3 spans 16 amino acids.

This clone came up once. V is TRBV2 and J is TRBJ2-6; no firm D call. Per germline, CDR1 SNHLY and CDR2 FYNNEI. This CDR3 has 14 amino acids. The germline V and J ends were trimmed by 4 bases and 4 bases, with 8 bases remaining between them. The chain's CDR3 is CASSVRSGANVLTF. CDR3 coding DNA: TGTGCCAGCAGTGTACGGTCCGGGGCCAACGTCCTGACTTTC.

The chain has TRBV5-1 and TRBJ2-5; a possible D gene is TRBD1 (6 bases). The end of the DNA aligns better with TRBJ2-7, so the J call may be wrong. The CDR3 extends over 15 amino acids. Per germline, CDR1 SGHRS and CDR2 YFSETQ. CDR3: CASSAALQGRYEQYF. The CDR3 nucleotides read TGCGCCAGCAGCGCGGCGCTACAGGGCCGCTACGAGCAGTACTTC.

The chain is built from TRBV4-1 and TRBJ2-1; 10 bases line up with TRBD2. The CDR3 length is 21 residues. Per germline, CDR1 MGHRA and CDR2 YSYEKL. J gave up 4 bases and V 0 bases, and 18 bases lay outside the gene matches. CDR3 sequence (DNA): TGCGCCAGCAGCCAAGAGGGTATTAGCGGGAGGCATTCCACCCAATACAATGAGCAGTTCTTC. As protein: CASSQEGISGRHSTQYNEQFF.

This rearrangement joins TRBV4-1 to TRBJ2-3; 7 nucleotides line up with TRBD2. Germline V gene lookup returns CDR1 MGHRA and CDR2 YSYEKL. The CDR3 consists of 15 residues. V dropped 5 bases and J dropped 1; count of bases not matched to a gene: 6. The DNA for the CDR3 is TGCGCCAGCAGCAAACAGGCGGGAGGCACAGATACGCAGTATTTT. This codes for CASSKQAGGTDTQYF.

This clone was observed a few times. Its ends do not fully match the called genes, so a read error is possible. This chain uses TRBV7-9 with TRBJ2-5; D remains unclear. Germline assignment: CDR1 SEHNR and CDR2 FQNEAQ (reference sequence). The CDR3 loop spans 12 amino acids. As DNA, the CDR3 is TGTTCCAGCAGCTCCCTCCGGGAGACCCAGTACTTC. It is translated as CSSSSLRETQYF.

This chain links TRBV16 with TRBJ1-2; TRBD1 matches 9 bases. This CDR3 comprises 15 residues. V shed 3 bases and J 2 bases; nucleotides not matched to a gene: 4. Germline V lookup: CDR1 KGHSY, CDR2 FQNENV. CDR3 region: CASSHPGQGNYGYTF. The CDR3 DNA is TGTGCCAGCAGCCATCCGGGACAGGGAAACTATGGCTACACCTTC.

This clone was recorded a few times. V usage is TRBV19 and J usage is TRBJ1-2; D might be TRBD1 (6 bases). Looked up from germline, CDR1 is LNHDA and CDR2 is SQIVND (reference sequence). CDR3 size: 14 residues. V was cut by 9 bases and J by 5 bases, with 19 bases left in between. CDR3 sequence (DNA): TGTGCCAGCACCCGGACAGAAATAGTTTATGGCTACACCTTC. It translates to CASTRTEIVYGYTF.

This clone was found a few times. The rearrangement uses TRBV18 and TRBJ2-1, with 9 bases matching TRBD2. The CDR3 covers 15 residues. Germline values: CDR1 KGHSH, CDR2 LQKENI. V was clipped by 2 bases and J by 7 bases; unmatched bases: 6. CDR3 loop: CASSPSSGSQNEQFF. The DNA for the CDR3 is TGTGCCAGCTCACCAAGTAGCGGGAGCCAGAATGAGCAGTTCTTC.

The V gene is TRBV6-7, the J gene TRBJ2-7; the match to TRBD2 covers 13 bases. TRBV6-7 is marked as an open reading frame, function uncertain. The junction had 2 bases not matched to a gene; V was cut back by 6 bases and J by 0 bases. The CDR3 runs 15 residues. The CDR3 region has the DNA TGTGCCAGCAGAGGACTAGCGGGAGTCTCCTACGAGCAGTACTTC. Amino acids: CASRGLAGVSYEQYF.

V is TRBV28 and J is TRBJ2-5; D might be TRBD1 (6 bases). Trimming removed 8 bases at V and 1 base at J, with 11 bases between. From germline, CDR1 is MDHEN and CDR2 SYDVKM. This CDR3 contains 13 residues. Here the CDR3 reads CASHDRTQETQYF. The CDR3 nucleotides read TGTGCCAGCCACGACAGGACCCAAGAGACCCAGTACTTC.

V gene TRBV29-1 combines with J gene TRBJ2-7; a possible D gene is TRBD1 (5 bases). The V gene's germline CDR1 is SQVTM and CDR2 ANQGSEA. V lost 6 bases to trimming and J lost 0 bases, with 18 bases between them. The CDR3 runs to 15 residues. CDR3 residues: CSVVTPQASSYEQYF. The CDR3, as DNA: TGCAGCGTGGTTACCCCACAGGCGAGCTCCTACGAGCAGTACTTC.

This chain links TRBV6-4 with TRBJ2-6; a possible D gene is TRBD1 (5 bases). Germline CDR1 reads MRHNA; CDR2 reads SNTAGT. V gave up 0 bases and J gave up 0 bases, with 6 bases separating them. This CDR3 has 16 amino acids. The CDR3 spells CASSDSDNSGANVLTF. CDR3 bases: TGTGCCAGCAGTGACTCGGACAACTCTGGGGCCAACGTCCTGACTTTC.

This chain joins TRBV7-6 and TRBJ1-6; D unresolved. Germline CDR1 is SGHVS and CDR2 is FNYEAQ. V lost 1 base to trimming and J lost 0 bases, with 7 bases between them. The CDR3 extends over 16 amino acids. CDR3 nucleotides: TGTGCCAGCAGCTTAGGGGAGGCCTCCTATAATTCACCCCTCCACTTT. Protein: CASSLGEASYNSPLHF.

This clone was counted only a few times. This chain links TRBV6-5 with TRBJ1-1, with 8 nucleotides matching TRBD1. Germline trimming cut 0 bases from V and 2 bases from J; bases unmatched to any gene: 2. The CDR3 totals 15 residues. From germline, CDR1 is MNHEY and CDR2 SVGAGI. CDR3 nucleotides: TGTGCCAGCAGTTACTCGACAGGGGCAAACACTGAAGCTTTCTTT. Its protein is CASSYSTGANTEAFF.

This rearrangement joins TRBV6-6 to TRBJ2-1; 7 positions agree with TRBD1. The CDR3 runs to 12 residues. Germline V lookup: CDR1 MNHNY, CDR2 SVGAGI (reference sequence). The junction had 3 bases not matched to a gene; V was cut back by 5 bases and J by 8 bases. The CDR3 spells CASSKGQYEQFF. CDR3 DNA: TGTGCCAGCAGTAAGGGACAGTATGAGCAGTTCTTC.

The chain has TRBV10-3 and TRBJ2-3; tentatively, D is TRBD2 (7 bases). Germline V CDR1 and CDR2: ENHRY, SYGVKD. The V gene lost 7 bases and the J gene lost 4 bases, with 12 bases spanning the gap. This CDR3 has 13 residues. In DNA form, the CDR3 reads TGTGCCATCAAGGGGGGGACGGCAGATACGCAGTATTTT. Its protein product is CAIKGGTADTQYF.

The gene calls are TRBV5-4 and TRBJ1-2; D gene uncertain. Germline CDR1 SGHNT, CDR2 YYREEE (reference sequence). V dropped 0 bases and J dropped 8 bases, with 20 bases sitting between them. The CDR3 is made up of 16 amino acids. The chain's CDR3 is CASSLAIGERGYGYTF. The CDR3 region has the DNA TGTGCCAGCAGCTTGGCAATCGGAGAAAGAGGGTACGGCTACACCTTC.

Remarks on this clone: Distinct nucleotide sequences in the sample also encode this CDR3. This rearrangement joins TRBV9 to TRBJ2-7, with a weak D call TRBD1 (5 bases). The CDR3 contains 14 residues. Trimming cost V 0 bases and J 1 base, with 8 bases left between them. CDR1 and CDR2 from the germline V gene are SGDLS and YYNGEE. The CDR3 loop reads CASSVGQSSYEQYF. Written as DNA, the CDR3 is TGTGCCAGCAGCGTAGGACAGTCTTCCTACGAGCAGTACTTC.

This clone was recorded a few times. The CDR3 loop reads CASSPRAPGYGYTF. The CDR3 DNA reads as TGCGCCAGCAGCCCGCGGGCCCCAGGCTATGGCTACACCTTC. The chain uses TRBV4-1 and TRBJ1-2; D gene unclear. Germline loops: CDR1 MGHRA, CDR2 YSYEKL. The CDR3 sequence is 14 residues long. V lost 4 bases and J lost 4, with 13 bases in between.

This clone was counted between two and nine times. The rearrangement joins TRBV14 to TRBJ2-1, with a weak D call TRBD2 (6 bases). The CDR3 length is 13 residues. Germline V gene lookup returns CDR1 SGHDN and CDR2 FVKESK. V was cut by 5 bases and J by 2 bases, with 7 bases left in between. Here the CDR3 reads CASSAGTYNEQFF. As DNA, the CDR3 is TGTGCCAGCAGCGCGGGGACCTACAATGAGCAGTTCTTC.

The rearrangement uses TRBV7-2 and TRBJ2-7, with 8 bases identical to TRBD2. Trimming took 0 bases from V and 3 from J; bases not matched to a gene: 4. Per the germline V gene, CDR1 is SGHTA and CDR2 is FQGNSA. CDR3 length equals 15 residues. CDR3 residues: CASSLASGVNYEQYF. CDR3 bases: TGTGCCAGCAGCTTAGCTAGCGGGGTGAACTACGAGCAGTACTTC.

The rearrangement joins TRBV2 to TRBJ1-5; 7 nucleotides align to TRBD1. V shed 6 bases, J shed 3 bases, and the junction held 5 bases outside the gene matches. CDR3 size: 14 residues. CDR1 SNHLY and CDR2 FYNNEI come from the germline V gene. The CDR3 coding sequence is TGTGCCAGCAGGCGGGGACAGTTCAATCAGCCCCAGCATTTT. This codes for CASRRGQFNQPQHF.

This clone was seen more than once but under ten times. This chain links TRBV5-1 with TRBJ2-5, with D perhaps TRBD2 (5 bases). CDR3 length: 15 residues. In germline, CDR1 is SGHRS, CDR2 YFSETQ. Trimming took off 4 bases at V and 5 bases at J, with 18 bases between the two ends. The CDR3 reads CASSPTQRERETQYF. The CDR3, as DNA: TGCGCCAGCAGCCCCACCCAAAGGGAGCGGGAGACCCAGTACTTC.